The 23 T cell receptor beta chains reported below all come from one sample, sequenced in a study of early T cells in non-severe SARS-CoV-2 infection. In TCRdb, the 5' RACE reads were re-called with MiXCR into one record per CDR3 protein. The sample holds roughly 42,000 distinct CDR3 sequences, less than 15% seen once. Sequencing was carried out using whole blood. Receptor source: an adult who was a healthcare worker with PCR-confirmed SARS-CoV-2 infection or an uninfected control (not recorded which).

The sample holds many counts of this clonotype. This chain connects TRBV23-1 to TRBJ2-3; 11 bases align to TRBD2. TRBV23-1 is given ORF status, its function remaining uncertain. This CDR3 is built from 15 residues. This chain's CDR3 is CALFPTSGGTDTQYF. CDR3 in DNA: TGCGCTCTCTTTCCTACTAGCGGGGGAACAGATACGCAGTATTTT.

This clonotype occurred many times. The chain couples TRBV5-1 to TRBJ1-1, with 9 positions matching TRBD1. Germline loops: CDR1 SGHRS, CDR2 YFSETQ. There are 16 residues in the CDR3. V lost 3 bases to trimming and J lost 5 bases; unmatched junction nucleotides: 11. The CDR3 sequence is CASSSRRDRAKTEAFF. The CDR3, as DNA: TGCGCCAGCAGCTCGAGACGGGACAGGGCCAAGACTGAAGCTTTCTTT.

At least ten counts were recorded for this clonotype. The chain uses TRBV20-1 and TRBJ2-2; 8 nucleotides agree with TRBD1. This CDR3 has 14 residues. J lost 10 bases, V lost 6 bases, and 13 bases had no gene match. Germline V lookup: CDR1 DFQATT, CDR2 SNEGSKA (reference sequence). The CDR3 nucleotides are TGCAGTGCCAGTAAGCAGGGGGCCGATGTGGAGCTGTTTTTT. This sequence encodes CSASKQGADVELFF.

This clonotype was detected only once. The V call is TRBV6-2 or TRBV6-3, the J call TRBJ2-2; 11 bases map to TRBD1. The CDR3 has 17 amino acids. The junction had 8 bases not matched to a gene; V was cut back by 5 bases and J by 3 bases. Germline values: CDR1 MNHEY, CDR2 SVGEGT. The CDR3 nucleotides are TGTGCCAGCAGTACCCAGGACAGGGGGCTTGACACCGGGGAGCTGTTTTTT. This translates into CASSTQDRGLDTGELFF.

This clonotype came up many times. The junction departs from the called germline gene at one end, perhaps through a read error. The chain recombines TRBV15 with TRBJ2-6; 8 bases fit TRBD1. The CDR3 runs 18 residues. Germline values: CDR1 LNHNV, CDR2 YYDKDF (reference sequence). CDR3 sequence (DNA): TGTGCCACCAGCAAACTCCAGGGGGCATTCTCTCGGGCCAACGTCCTGACTTTC. As protein: CATSKLQGAFSRANVLTF.

This clonotype was counted many times. The chain carries TRBV18 and TRBJ1-6; 9 bases match TRBD1. Germline lookup yields CDR1 KGHSH and CDR2 LQKENI. This CDR3 comprises 16 residues. V lost 2 bases and J lost 10; bases outside the gene matches: 9. The CDR3 sequence: CASSPANRGRESPLHF. CDR3 DNA sequence: TGTGCCAGCTCACCAGCAAACAGGGGGCGAGAGTCACCCCTCCACTTT.

This clonotype has ten or more counts. The genes are TRBV7-6 and TRBJ2-7; D gene unclear. CDR3 length: 15 amino acids. The V and J ends lost 5 bases and 0 bases respectively, with 14 bases between them. The germline V gene has CDR1 SGHVS and CDR2 FNYEAQ. The CDR3 spells CASSPQFLTSYEQYF. CDR3 nucleotides: TGTGCCAGCAGCCCACAGTTCTTAACCTCCTACGAGCAGTACTTC.

This clonotype was seen only a few times. The gene calls are TRBV5-1 and TRBJ1-1, with D tentatively TRBD1 (6 bases). V shed 3 bases and J shed 11 bases, with 11 bases lying between them. This CDR3 comprises 11 residues. Germline CDR1 is SGHRS and CDR2 is YFSETQ. The CDR3 bases are TGCGCCAGCAGCTCGGGGGGCCAGGCTTTCTTT. This encodes CASSSGGQAFF.

This clonotype was seen a few times. The chain couples TRBV12-3 or TRBV12-4 to TRBJ1-6, with D possibly matching TRBD1 (5 bases). This CDR3 has 16 residues. The V end was cut by 4 bases, the J end by 7 bases, with 17 bases between. The CDR3 sequence is CASSSERRGANSPLHF. As DNA, the CDR3 is TGTGCCAGCAGTTCGGAAAGGCGCGGGGCAAATTCACCCCTCCACTTT.

This clonotype counts as medium-sized. The rearrangement links TRBV11-2 to TRBJ2-1; D possibly corresponds to TRBD2 (7 bases). The germline gives CDR1 SGHAT, CDR2 FQNNGV. V gave up 5 bases and J gave up 5 bases, with 16 bases separating them. The CDR3 is made up of 15 amino acids. CDR3 sequence (DNA): TGTGCCAGCAGCATCTTCGCGGGGGCGAACAATGAGCAGTTCTTC. Its translation: CASSIFAGANNEQFF.

This clonotype was seen a few times. The chain joins TRBV7-9 to TRBJ1-4; D call uncertain. From germline, CDR1 is SEHNR and CDR2 FQNEAQ (reference sequence). V gave up 2 bases and J gave up 8 bases, with 6 bases separating them. This CDR3 spans 12 amino acids. In nucleotides, the CDR3 is TGTGCCAGCAGCTTAAATAAGGAAAAACTGTTTTTT. Encoded protein: CASSLNKEKLFF.

This clonotype was recorded a few times. This rearrangement joins TRBV6-2 or TRBV6-3 to TRBJ2-2; no definite D call. In germline, CDR1 is MNHEY, CDR2 SVGEGT. The CDR3 is 14 residues long. Trimming removed 5 bases from V and 1 base from J, with 8 bases in between. The CDR3 is CASSRDMNTGELFF. CDR3 DNA sequence: TGTGCCAGCAGTAGAGACATGAACACCGGGGAGCTGTTTTTT.

V is TRBV9 and J is TRBJ2-7; D remains ambiguous. V lost 0 bases and J lost 6, with 13 bases in between. The CDR3 spans 14 residues. Germline V gene lookup returns CDR1 SGDLS and CDR2 YYNGEE. The CDR3 DNA reads TGTGCCAGCAGCGTAGAGAGTGCGGCGGCCGAGCAGTACTTC. Protein sequence: CASSVESAAAEQYF.

The rearrangement uses TRBV6-5 and TRBJ2-1; tentative D call: TRBD2 (5 bases). Germline values: CDR1 MNHEY, CDR2 SVGAGI. Trimming stripped 2 bases from V and 9 bases from J, with 17 bases between. The length of the CDR3 is 15 residues. Here the CDR3 reads CASSYDSSGNVEQFF. For the CDR3, the DNA is TGTGCCAGCAGTTACGATTCCAGCGGCAATGTTGAGCAGTTCTTC.

This clonotype was counted ten times or more. CDR3 DNA: TGTGCCAGCAGCTTACGCGGGGATATCAAAGAGACCCAGTACTTC. It is translated as CASSLRGDIKETQYF. The chain recombines TRBV13 with TRBJ2-5; D may be TRBD2 (6 bases). V lost 2 bases and J 3 bases, leaving 13 bases between the germline ends. The CDR3 is 15 amino acids. The V gene's germline CDR1 is PRHDT and CDR2 FYEKMQ (reference sequence). Full variable domain (remainder filled in from reference TRBV13 and TRBJ2-5): AAGVIQSPRHLIKEKRETATLKCYPIPRHDTVYWYQQGPGQDPQFLISFYEKMQSDKGSIPDRFSAQQFSDYHSELNMSSLELGDSALYFCASSLRGDIKETQYFGPGTRLLVL.

This clonotype was recorded a few times. This chain uses TRBV2 with TRBJ2-1; the match to TRBD1 covers 9 bases. The germline gives CDR1 SNHLY, CDR2 FYNNEI. This CDR3 region has 14 residues. V trimming: 6 bases; J trimming: 6 bases; junction bases outside the gene matches: 6. Written as DNA, the CDR3 is TGTGCCAGCAGGGGGACAGGGTGGGGCAATGAGCAGTTCTTC. It codes for CASRGTGWGNEQFF.

This clonotype was seen ten or more times. The chain joins TRBV11-2 to TRBJ2-6, with D tentatively TRBD2 (5 bases). CDR1 is SGHAT, CDR2 FQNNGV, per germline. Trimming cost V 3 bases and J 0 bases, with 12 bases left between them. The CDR3 runs 17 residues. CDR3 loop: CASSLDFSNSGANVLTF. As DNA, the CDR3 is TGTGCCAGCAGCTTGGACTTTTCCAACTCTGGGGCCAACGTCCTGACTTTC.

Many counts were recorded for this clonotype. This chain links TRBV19 with TRBJ1-6; D unresolved. This CDR3 contains 13 residues. Between the trimmed V and J ends, which lost 5 bases and 8 bases, there was a span of 10 bases. Germline CDR1 and CDR2: LNHDA and SQIVND (reference sequence). CDR3 region: CASSGARDSPLHF. CDR3 nucleotide sequence: TGTGCCAGTAGTGGAGCGAGGGATTCACCCCTCCACTTT. Full variable domain (missing parts from reference TRBV19 and TRBJ1-6): DGGITQSPKYLFRKEGQNVTLSCEQNLNHDAMYWYRQDPGQGLRLIYYSQIVNDFQKGDIAEGYSVSREKKESFPLTVTSAQKNPTAFYLCASSGARDSPLHFGNGTRLTVT.

The rearrangement links TRBV4-1 to TRBJ1-2, with no clear D. The germline gives CDR1 MGHRA, CDR2 YSYEKL. The ends were cut back, 0 bases at V and 8 bases at J, with 10 bases in the middle. The CDR3 is made up of 13 amino acids. The CDR3 DNA sequence: TGCGCCAGCAGCCAAGATCCTCGGCGGGGCTACACCTTC. Protein sequence: CASSQDPRRGYTF.

This clonotype was seen many times. The gene calls are TRBV12-3 or TRBV12-4 and TRBJ2-1; D is undetermined. This CDR3 contains 11 residues. V lost 9 bases, J lost 4 bases, and 7 bases lay in between. The DNA of the CDR3 is TGTGCCAGTGGGCTATACAATGAGCAGTTCTTC. Translating gives CASGLYNEQFF.

The chain employs TRBV19 and TRBJ2-3; D could derive from TRBD1 or TRBD2 (7 bases each). CDR1 LNHDA and CDR2 SQIVND come from the germline V gene (reference sequence). CDR3 length: 14 residues. Trimming pared 5 bases from V and 5 bases from J, leaving 14 bases between. The CDR3 protein is CASSADREGDTQYF. The DNA of the CDR3 is TGTGCCAGTAGTGCCGACAGGGAGGGAGATACGCAGTATTTT.

The V call is TRBV12-3 or TRBV12-4, the J call TRBJ1-5, with D possibly matching TRBD1 (5 bases). This CDR3 is 12 amino acids long. The V end was cut by 9 bases, the J end by 6 bases, with 12 bases between. The CDR3 nucleotides read TGTGCCAGTCCAGGGCTGGGTCAGCCCCAGCATTTT. Amino acid sequence: CASPGLGQPQHF.

This clonotype came up many times. The V and J genes are TRBV14 and TRBJ2-5; D remains unclear. Germline assignment: CDR1 SGHDN and CDR2 FVKESK. The ends were cut back, 0 bases at V and 7 bases at J, with 0 bases in the middle. The CDR3 consists of 10 residues. Written as DNA, the CDR3 is TGTGCCAGCAGCCAAGAGACCCAGTACTTC. Protein: CASSQETQYF.